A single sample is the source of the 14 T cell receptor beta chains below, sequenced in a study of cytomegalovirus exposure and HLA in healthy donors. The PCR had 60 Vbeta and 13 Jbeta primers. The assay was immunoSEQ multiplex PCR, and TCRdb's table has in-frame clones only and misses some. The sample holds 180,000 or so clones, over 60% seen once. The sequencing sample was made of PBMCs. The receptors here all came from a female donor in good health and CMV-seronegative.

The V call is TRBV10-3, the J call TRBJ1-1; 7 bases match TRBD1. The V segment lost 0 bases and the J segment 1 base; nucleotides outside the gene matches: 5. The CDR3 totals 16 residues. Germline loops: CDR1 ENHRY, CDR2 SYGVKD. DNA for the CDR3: TGTGCCATCAGTGAGTCAAGGGGGCCAGGGAACACTGAAGCTTTCTTT. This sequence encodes CAISESRGPGNTEAFF.

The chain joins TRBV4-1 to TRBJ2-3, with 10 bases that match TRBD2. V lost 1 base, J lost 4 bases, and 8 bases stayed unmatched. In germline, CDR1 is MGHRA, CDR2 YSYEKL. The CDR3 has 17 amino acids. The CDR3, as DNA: TGCGCCAGCAGCCAAGTGTTCGCGAGCGGGAGGGCAGATACGCAGTATTTT. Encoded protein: CASSQVFASGRADTQYF.

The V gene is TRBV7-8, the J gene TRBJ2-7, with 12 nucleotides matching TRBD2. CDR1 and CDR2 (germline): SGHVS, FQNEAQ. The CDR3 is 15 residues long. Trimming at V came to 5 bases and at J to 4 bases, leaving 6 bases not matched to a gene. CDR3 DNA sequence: TGTGCCAGCAGCGCCGGGACTAGCGGGCCTTACGAGCAGTACTTC. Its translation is CASSAGTSGPYEQYF.

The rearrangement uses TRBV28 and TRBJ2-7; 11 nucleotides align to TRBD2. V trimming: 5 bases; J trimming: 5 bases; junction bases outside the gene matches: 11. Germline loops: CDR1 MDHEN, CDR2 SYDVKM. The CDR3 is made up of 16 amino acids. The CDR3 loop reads CASSGTSGLENHEQYF. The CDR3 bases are TGTGCCAGCAGTGGGACTAGCGGATTAGAGAACCACGAGCAGTACTTC.

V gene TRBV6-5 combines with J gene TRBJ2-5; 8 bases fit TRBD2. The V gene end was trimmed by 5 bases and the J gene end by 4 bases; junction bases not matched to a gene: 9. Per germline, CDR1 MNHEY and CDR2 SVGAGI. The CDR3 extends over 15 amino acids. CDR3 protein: CASSLRGGWVETQYF. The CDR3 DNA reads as TGTGCCAGCAGTCTCCGGGGGGGGTGGGTAGAGACCCAGTACTTC.

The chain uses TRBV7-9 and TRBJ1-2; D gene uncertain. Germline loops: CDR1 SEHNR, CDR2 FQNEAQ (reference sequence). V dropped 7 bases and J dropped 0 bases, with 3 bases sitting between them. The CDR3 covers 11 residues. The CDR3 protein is CASTANYGYTF. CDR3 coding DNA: TGTGCCAGCACAGCTAACTATGGCTACACCTTC.

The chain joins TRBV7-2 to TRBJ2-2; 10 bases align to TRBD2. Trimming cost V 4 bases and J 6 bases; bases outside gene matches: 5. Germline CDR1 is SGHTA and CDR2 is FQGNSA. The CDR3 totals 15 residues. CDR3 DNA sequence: TGTGCCAGCAGCTACAGCGGGGGGGTTGCCGGGGAGCTGTTTTTT. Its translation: CASSYSGGVAGELFF.

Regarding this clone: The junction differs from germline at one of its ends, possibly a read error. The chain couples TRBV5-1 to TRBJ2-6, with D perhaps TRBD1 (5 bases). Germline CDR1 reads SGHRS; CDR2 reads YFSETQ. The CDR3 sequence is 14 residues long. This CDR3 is CASSINSGANGLTF. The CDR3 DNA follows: TGCGCCAGCAGCATAAACTCTGGGGCCAACGGCCTGACTTTC.

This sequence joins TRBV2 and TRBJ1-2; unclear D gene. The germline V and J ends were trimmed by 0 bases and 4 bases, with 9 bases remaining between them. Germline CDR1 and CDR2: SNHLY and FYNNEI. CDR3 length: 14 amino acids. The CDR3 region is CASSEAGAGYGYTF. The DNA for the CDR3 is TGTGCCAGCAGTGAAGCGGGCGCGGGCTATGGCTACACCTTC. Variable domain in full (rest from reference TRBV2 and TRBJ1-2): EPEVTQTPSHQVTQMGQEVILRCVPISNHLYFYWYRQILGQKVEFLVSFYNNEISEKSEIFDDQFSVERPDGSNFTLKIRSTKLEDSAMYFCASSEAGAGYGYTFGSGTRLTVV.

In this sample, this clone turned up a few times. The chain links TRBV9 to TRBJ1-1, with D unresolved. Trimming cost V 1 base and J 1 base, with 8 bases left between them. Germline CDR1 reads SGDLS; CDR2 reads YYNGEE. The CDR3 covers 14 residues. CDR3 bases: TGTGCCAGCAGCGTAACAAAAGAGAACACTGAAGCTTTCTTT. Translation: CASSVTKENTEAFF.

CDR3 sequence: CASSFRTGGSPLHF. DNA of the CDR3: TGTGCCAGCAGCTTTCGGACAGGCGGTTCACCCCTCCACTTT. V is TRBV5-4 and J is TRBJ1-6; 7 positions match TRBD1. The trim removed 2 bases at V and 9 bases at J, leaving 5 bases unmatched. CDR3 length equals 14 residues. Germline CDR1 and CDR2: SGHNT and YYREEE (reference sequence).

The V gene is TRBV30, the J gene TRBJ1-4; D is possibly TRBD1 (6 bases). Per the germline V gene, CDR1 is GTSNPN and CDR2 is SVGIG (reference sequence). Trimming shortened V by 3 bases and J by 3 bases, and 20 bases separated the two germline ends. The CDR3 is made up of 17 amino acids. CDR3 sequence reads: CAWRNGQLHRANEKLFF. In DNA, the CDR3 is TGTGCCTGGAGAAACGGACAGCTTCACAGGGCTAATGAAAAACTGTTTTTT.

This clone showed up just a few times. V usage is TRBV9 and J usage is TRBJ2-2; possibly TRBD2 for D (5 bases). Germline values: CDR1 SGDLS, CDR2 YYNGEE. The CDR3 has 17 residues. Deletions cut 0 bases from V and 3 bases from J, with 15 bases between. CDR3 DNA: TGTGCCAGCAGCGTAGTAGGAGGCCGAACTTACACCGGGGAGCTGTTTTTT. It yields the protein CASSVVGGRTYTGELFF.

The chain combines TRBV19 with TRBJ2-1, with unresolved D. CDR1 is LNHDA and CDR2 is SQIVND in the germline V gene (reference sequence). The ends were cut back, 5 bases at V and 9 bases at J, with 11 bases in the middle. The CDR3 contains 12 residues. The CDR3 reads CASSSSPFEQFF. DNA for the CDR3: TGTGCCAGTAGTTCGTCCCCTTTTGAGCAGTTCTTC.